This T cell receptor (beta chain) is drawn from a study of a mutant IDH1 vaccine in newly diagnosed glioma. Turning to the study itself: There were about 60% males and about 38% females among treated patients, whose mean age was 40.4 years. Visit V12 happened at week 35; visit V13 happened at week 47.

The sample's time point: week 35, safety follow-up. Alongside topical imiquimod, each dose of vaccine comprised 300 ug of mutant IDH1 20-mer peptide. Diagnosis in the donors showed new WHO grade 3 or 4 astrocytomas that were IDH1-mutant and ATRX-lost. V trimming: 4 bases; J trimming: 4 bases; junction bases outside the gene matches: 11. CDR3 size: 16 residues. The germline V gene encodes CDR1 SGHKS and CDR2 YYEKEE (reference sequence). In regard to this clone: The antigen remains unidentified.

TCRdb keeps only in-frame clones here, not all; method: immunoSEQ multiplex PCR. The table shows tens of thousands of clones, with around 84% occurring only once. The sequencing used PBMCs, collected from a glioma patient whose treatment included an IDH1 peptide vaccine. V usage is TRBV5-5 and J usage is TRBJ2-3; 8 bases match TRBD2. The TCR comes from a man aged 30 to 45 with glioma. The CDR3 here is CASSLDPGLVSDTQYF. CDR3 sequence (DNA): TGTGCCAGCAGCCTGGATCCGGGACTAGTATCAGATACGCAGTATTTT.